The 6 T cell receptor beta chains given below trace back to one sample, sequenced in a study of blood T cell repertoires in COVID-19 (TCRdb year 2020). The library was made by the immunoSEQ multiplex PCR assay. The source is immuneACCESS, and TCRdb retained only in-frame sequences with V and J called. Part of the clones is not carried over; for the studies checked, unresolved V genes explain less than half of this, and the remainder is unexplained. This sample holds 300,000 to 400,000 clones; around 85% were observed only once. The ten largest clones represent approximately 7.6% of the sample. The sequenced material came from peripheral blood. The receptors derive from a human donor in a cohort sampled during active COVID-19.

The chain is built from TRBV24-1 and TRBJ2-2; 8 bases agree with TRBD2. This CDR3 is 15 amino acids long. The germline CDR1 and CDR2 sequences are KGHDR and SFDVKD. Unmatched junction bases numbered 3, after V lost 1 base and J lost 6 bases. The CDR3 spells CATSDLPGGAGELFF. CDR3 DNA sequence: TGTGCCACCAGTGATTTACCGGGAGGGGCCGGGGAGCTGTTTTTT.

This chain uses TRBV6-5 with TRBJ2-1; 14 bases match TRBD2. The CDR3 extends over 16 amino acids. V was clipped by 4 bases and J by 5 bases; unmatched bases: 4. The germline CDR1 and CDR2 sequences are MNHEY and SVGAGI. The CDR3 region has the DNA TGTGCCAGCAGTTGGACTAGCGGGGGGAAAAACAATGAGCAGTTCTTC. Amino acids: CASSWTSGGKNNEQFF.

The chain joins TRBV14 to TRBJ2-6; 7 nucleotides line up with TRBD2. The V gene's germline CDR1 is SGHDN and CDR2 FVKESK. Trimming removed 4 bases from V and 2 bases from J; junction bases left unmatched: 2. This CDR3 has 15 amino acids. For the CDR3, the DNA is TGTGCCAGCAGCCCTCGGGGGGCTGGGGCCAACGTCCTGACTTTC. It translates to CASSPRGAGANVLTF.

The genes are TRBV7-3 and TRBJ1-2; 7 nucleotides line up with TRBD1. The V gene end was trimmed by 5 bases and the J gene end by 7 bases; junction bases not matched to a gene: 10. Germline lookup yields CDR1 SGHTA and CDR2 FQGTGA. This CDR3 region has 14 residues. CDR3 in DNA: TGTGCCAGCAGCCCCGGTAGACAGGGATCTGGCTACACCTTC. Translated: CASSPGRQGSGYTF.

This chain connects TRBV11-2 to TRBJ2-5; 9 positions match TRBD2. J was trimmed by 3 bases and V by 5 bases; bases with no gene match: 7. The CDR3 contains 15 residues. CDR1 is SGHAT and CDR2 is FQNNGV in the germline V gene. The CDR3: CASSKRGERKETQYF. CDR3 bases: TGTGCCAGCAGCAAGCGGGGGGAGAGAAAAGAGACCCAGTACTTC.

The V gene is TRBV27, the J gene TRBJ2-4; 7 bases are a match to TRBD2. V was clipped by 4 bases and J by 3 bases; unmatched bases: 12. The CDR3 length is 17 residues. Germline V gives CDR1 MNHEY, CDR2 SMNVEV (reference sequence). The CDR3, as DNA: TGTGCCAGCAGTTCCTCGGGGAGGGGCCGCGGCAAAAACATTCAGTACTTC. Translating gives CASSSSGRGRGKNIQYF.